This T cell receptor beta chain was recorded in a study of OX40 agonist ivuxolimab in advanced cancers. Study-level background: One hepatocellular carcinoma and a couple of cutaneous melanoma patients partially responded.

TCRdb's copy holds only in-frame clones and misses some; the assay was immunoSEQ multiplex PCR. The sample holds tens of thousands of clones, over 85% seen once. CDR1 is LNHDA, CDR2 SQIVND, per germline (reference sequence). The CDR3 runs to 15 residues. J lost 8 bases, V lost 7 bases, and 15 bases had no gene match. This TCR was sampled from an adult with an advanced solid tumor such as melanoma, head and neck, liver or kidney cancer. The chain joins TRBV19 to TRBJ2-7; TRBD2 matches 9 bases. The specimen was CD4+ or CD8+ T cells sorted from blood, collected in a trial of the OX40 agonist ivuxolimab. In DNA, the CDR3 is TGTGCCAGTACCTCCCGAATAGCGGGAGAAAGTAAGCAGTACTTC. Translating gives CASTSRIAGESKQYF. Full variable domain (remainder filled in from reference TRBV19 and TRBJ2-7): DGGITQSPKYLFRKEGQNVTLSCEQNLNHDAMYWYRQDPGQGLRLIYYSQIVNDFQKGDIAEGYSVSREKKESFPLTVTSAQKNPTAFYLCASTSRIAGESKQYFGPGTRLTVT.